This T cell receptor (beta chain) was recorded in a study of blood T cell repertoires in COVID-19. Study-level background: The United States, Italy and Spain were the sources of the acute and convalescent COVID-19 samples. In each case, the material was cDNA or gDNA derived from T cells, B-cell-depleted T cells, or PBMCs.

Original analysis: Nucleated cell number was recorded as an estimate derived from reference gene primer amplification. Profiled with immunoSEQ multiplex PCR; TCRdb holds only in-frame clones, not every one. V and J calls and clone size come straight from that table; D and trimming were deduced from the DNA. The profile covers some 190,000 clones, with 80% appearing a single time and 6% to 8.5% taken by the ten largest. Germline loops: CDR1 SGHDT, CDR2 YYEEEE. This CDR3 comprises 12 residues. V lost 2 bases and J lost 6, with 9 bases in between. The V gene is TRBV5-6, the J gene TRBJ2-7; D call uncertain. Sequenced input: peripheral blood. The receptor comes from a man aged 60 to 75 with acute or convalescent COVID-19. The chain's CDR3 is CASSFRVAEQYF. CDR3 DNA sequence: TGTGCCAGCAGCTTTCGGGTGGCCGAGCAGTACTTC.